This T cell receptor (beta chain) was captured in a study of early T cells in non-severe SARS-CoV-2 infection. Attached unique molecular identifiers marked individual cDNA molecules. TCRdb recomputed calls from the 5' RACE reads with MiXCR, one row per CDR3 protein. The sample carries 55,000 to 65,000 distinct CDR3 sequences, about 12% recorded once. Study-wide findings and caveats: Anti-spike CD8 responses were favored by VDJdb matching, which missed private and CD4 specificities.

The CDR3 runs to 15 residues. The trim removed 2 bases at V and 2 bases at J, leaving 3 bases unmatched. The germline V gene has CDR1 LGHDT and CDR2 YNNKEL (reference sequence). This clonotype has a handful of counts. Its target is unknown. Sequencing used whole blood. This TCR derives from an adult who was a healthcare worker with PCR-confirmed SARS-CoV-2 infection or an uninfected control (not recorded which). The chain links TRBV3-1 to TRBJ2-7, with TRBD2 identical over 10 bases. The CDR3 sequence: CASSQTSGTPYEQYF. Written as DNA, the CDR3 is TGTGCCAGCAGCCAAACTAGCGGGACACCCTACGAGCAGTACTTC.